The 21 T cell receptor beta chains in this list originate from one sample, sequenced in a study of blood T cell repertoires in COVID-19. The assay was immunoSEQ multiplex PCR, and TCRdb's table has in-frame clones only and misses some. The data contain roughly 250,000 clones, about 86% of them singletons. Sample: peripheral blood. All receptors derive from a woman of 80 years or more with acute or convalescent COVID-19.

This sequence joins TRBV15 and TRBJ1-5, with D perhaps TRBD1 (6 bases). The CDR3 contains 15 residues. CDR1 and CDR2 (germline): LNHNV, YYDKDF (reference sequence). V lost 5 bases, J lost 0 bases, and 11 bases lay in between. The CDR3 DNA sequence: TGTGCCACCAGCGGGGGCAGCCATAGCAATCAGCCCCAGCATTTT. Translated, it gives CATSGGSHSNQPQHF. Full variable domain (rest looked up from reference TRBV15 and TRBJ1-5): DAMVIQNPRYQVTQFGKPVTLSCSQTLNHNVMYWYQQKSSQAPKLLFHYYDKDFNNEADTPDNFQSRRPNTSFCFLDIRSPGLGDTAMYLCATSGGSHSNQPQHFGDGTRLSIL.

This chain connects TRBV6-5 to TRBJ1-6, with 8 bases that match TRBD1. Looked up from germline, CDR1 is MNHEY and CDR2 is SVGAGI. This CDR3 contains 16 residues. Losses at the gene ends were 4 bases for V and 10 bases for J; bases not matched to a gene: 12. The CDR3: CASSWDRPFQDSPLHF. The DNA for the CDR3 is TGTGCCAGCAGTTGGGACAGGCCCTTTCAGGACTCACCCCTCCACTTT.

Only one count was recorded for this clone. V gene TRBV6-2 or TRBV6-3 combines with J gene TRBJ1-2, with TRBD1 identical over 7 bases. After removal of 0 bases from V and 2 bases from J, the junction contained 3 bases not matched to a gene. The length of the CDR3 is 15 residues. Germline CDR1 MNHEY, CDR2 SVGEGT. CDR3 protein: CASSYSGQTNYGYTF. The CDR3 nucleotides read TGTGCCAGCAGTTACTCGGGACAGACAAACTATGGCTACACCTTC.

The chain recombines TRBV5-8 with TRBJ2-6; 8 positions agree with TRBD2. The V gene's germline CDR1 is SGHTS and CDR2 YDEGEE. The CDR3 loop spans 17 amino acids. Trimming took 1 base from V and 0 from J; bases not matched to a gene: 3. For the CDR3, the DNA is TGTGCCAGCAGCTTGCGGGGGGGACCCTCTGGGGCCAACGTCCTGACTTTC. This translates into CASSLRGGPSGANVLTF.

This clone was detected only a few times. V usage is TRBV12-3 or TRBV12-4 and J usage is TRBJ1-2; no definite D call. The CDR3 sequence is 12 residues long. Deletions cut 5 bases from V and 3 bases from J, with 7 bases between. CDR3 in amino acids: CASSHTDYGYTF. Here the CDR3 DNA reads TGTGCCAGCAGTCACACCGACTATGGCTACACCTTC.

This chain uses TRBV25-1 with TRBJ1-6; maybe TRBD1 (6 bases). The CDR3 is 15 residues long. V lost 4 bases and J lost 7, with 14 bases in between. Per germline, CDR1 MGHDK and CDR2 SYGVNS. The CDR3 here is CASSGTQGRNSPLHF. In DNA, the CDR3 is TGTGCCAGCAGTGGTACACAGGGAAGAAATTCACCCCTCCACTTT. The full variable domain, its missing parts supplied by reference TRBV25-1 and TRBJ1-6, is EADIYQTPRYLVIGTGKKITLECSQTMGHDKMYWYQQDPGMELHLIHYSYGVNSTEKGDLSSESTVSRIRTEHFPLTLESARPSHTSQYLCASSGTQGRNSPLHFGNGTRLTVT.

The chain couples TRBV5-1 to TRBJ2-7; 7 bases align to TRBD1. Germline V gene lookup returns CDR1 SGHRS and CDR2 YFSETQ. V lost 4 bases to trimming and J lost 3 bases; unmatched junction nucleotides: 10. The CDR3 consists of 15 residues. Written as DNA, the CDR3 is TGCGCCAGCAGCCTAGATGGACAGGATCTCTACGAGCAGTACTTC. Its protein is CASSLDGQDLYEQYF.

V usage is TRBV29-1 and J usage is TRBJ1-2; possible D gene TRBD1, 6 bases. Germline V CDR1 and CDR2: SQVTM, ANQGSEA. This CDR3 is built from 15 residues. V dropped 0 bases and J dropped 4 bases, with 15 bases sitting between them. The DNA for the CDR3 is TGCAGCGTTGAAGATCCCCTGGACAGACTCTATGGCTACACCTTC. Its protein is CSVEDPLDRLYGYTF.

V gene TRBV9 combines with J gene TRBJ1-1; 7 bases map to TRBD1. With 3 bases clipped from V and 5 bases from J, the junction kept 1 base outside the gene matches. The CDR3 totals 12 residues. Germline CDR1 is SGDLS and CDR2 is YYNGEE. Here the CDR3 reads CASSAQGTEAFF. In DNA form, the CDR3 reads TGTGCCAGCAGCGCACAGGGGACTGAAGCTTTCTTT.

The sample holds a few counts of this clone. V usage is TRBV6-5 and J usage is TRBJ2-7; 7 bases are shared with TRBD1. Germline loops: CDR1 MNHEY, CDR2 SVGAGI. J lost 0 bases, V lost 6 bases, and 2 bases had no gene match. The CDR3 consists of 13 residues. CDR3 in DNA: TGTGCCAGCAGCGACAGGGTCTCCTACGAGCAGTACTTC. Translated: CASSDRVSYEQYF.

Worth noting for this clone: Mismatch with germline at one junction end may stem from a read error. V gene TRBV19 combines with J gene TRBJ1-5; TRBD1 matches at 7 bases. The CDR3 is 11 residues long. Per the germline V gene, CDR1 is LNHDA and CDR2 is SQIVND (reference sequence). CDR3 bases: TGTGCCAGTACTAGGGGGCACTTCATGGATTTT. Amino acids: CASTRGHFMDF.

This rearrangement joins TRBV12-5 to TRBJ2-3; 9 nucleotides line up with TRBD2. The CDR3 contains 19 residues. With V trimmed by 2 bases and J by 1 base, 13 bases remained unmatched. CDR1 LGHNT and CDR2 FRNRAP come from the germline V gene. The CDR3 bases are TGTGCTAGTGGTTTGCCGTTCTCCCCTAGCGGGGACGGCACAGATACGCAGTATTTT. Translation: CASGLPFSPSGDGTDTQYF. Filled out from reference TRBV12-5 and TRBJ2-3, the complete variable domain reads DARVTQTPRHKVTEMGQEVTMRCQPILGHNTVFWYRQTMMQGLELLAYFRNRAPLDDSGMPKDRFSAEMPDATLATLKIQPSEPRDSAVYFCASGLPFSPSGDGTDTQYFGPGTRLTVL.

The V and J genes are TRBV3-1 (or the pseudogene TRBV3-2) and TRBJ1-6, with 9 bases identical to TRBD1. V lost 1 base and J lost 4; bases outside the gene matches: 8. This CDR3 has 18 amino acids. Germline CDR1 is LGHDT and CDR2 is YNNKEL (reference sequence). The CDR3 sequence: CASSQAVGTGLYNSPLHF. As DNA, the CDR3 is TGTGCCAGCAGCCAAGCCGTAGGGACAGGGCTTTATAATTCACCCCTCCACTTT.

The rearrangement joins TRBV19 to TRBJ1-2; D perhaps matches TRBD1 (6 bases). V lost 3 bases, J lost 4 bases, and 15 bases lay in between. Germline CDR1 LNHDA, CDR2 SQIVND (reference sequence). This CDR3 comprises 15 residues. The CDR3 DNA reads as TGTGCCAGTAGTATGCAGCCGGGACATTCCTATGGCTACACCTTC. This sequence encodes CASSMQPGHSYGYTF. Variable domain in full (rest from reference TRBV19 and TRBJ1-2): DGGITQSPKYLFRKEGQNVTLSCEQNLNHDAMYWYRQDPGQGLRLIYYSQIVNDFQKGDIAEGYSVSREKKESFPLTVTSAQKNPTAFYLCASSMQPGHSYGYTFGSGTRLTVV.

V is TRBV2 and J is TRBJ1-2; 8 bases align to TRBD1. V shed 6 bases and J 4 bases; nucleotides not matched to a gene: 13. This CDR3 contains 16 residues. Per the germline V gene, CDR1 is SNHLY and CDR2 is FYNNEI. The chain's CDR3 is CASRGPDRAQGYGYTF. Written as DNA, the CDR3 is TGTGCCAGCAGGGGTCCGGACAGGGCGCAGGGCTATGGCTACACCTTC.

V and J are TRBV10-1 and TRBJ2-1; a weak D match, TRBD1 (5 bases). Germline CDR1 is WNHNN and CDR2 is SYGVQD (reference sequence). The V end was cut by 0 bases, the J end by 0 bases, with 12 bases between. CDR3 size: 17 residues. The CDR3, as DNA: TGCGCCAGCAGTGAGTCGTTCTGGCAGGGCTCCTACAATGAGCAGTTCTTC. This codes for CASSESFWQGSYNEQFF.

The chain is built from TRBV6-1 and TRBJ2-3; the match to TRBD2 covers 16 bases. Looked up from germline, CDR1 is MNHNS and CDR2 is SASEGT. The CDR3 has 18 amino acids. J was trimmed by 4 bases and V by 0 bases; bases with no gene match: 4. The CDR3 coding sequence is TGTGCCAGCAGTGAAGCCGGGACTAGCGGGGGGGCAGCAGATACGCAGTATTTT. It specifies CASSEAGTSGGAADTQYF.

J is TRBJ2-2 and V is TRBV11-1; a possible D gene is TRBD2 (5 bases). Trimming left V 5 bases short and J 6 bases short, with 16 bases between. CDR3 length: 15 residues. Germline V gene sequence: CDR1 SGHAT, CDR2 FQDESV (reference sequence). The CDR3, as DNA: TGTGCCAGCAGCCCCCGGACTGCTTCTGCCGGGGAGCTGTTTTTT. Protein product: CASSPRTASAGELFF.

This clone appeared a few times. The chain carries TRBV7-2 and TRBJ1-6; D unclear. The V gene lost 6 bases and the J gene lost 0 bases, with 12 bases spanning the gap. The CDR3 covers 16 residues. CDR1 and CDR2 (germline): SGHTA, FQGNSA. The CDR3 reads CASRQEGSSYNSPLHF. DNA for the CDR3: TGTGCCAGCAGGCAGGAGGGCAGCTCCTATAATTCACCCCTCCACTTT.

The V gene is TRBV27, the J gene TRBJ1-6, with D maybe TRBD1 (6 bases). The CDR3 length is 15 residues. From germline, CDR1 is MNHEY and CDR2 SMNVEV (reference sequence). Trimming shortened V by 5 bases and J by 6 bases, and 14 bases separated the two germline ends. CDR3 region: CASSLQGTFNSPLHF. CDR3 in DNA: TGTGCCAGCAGTCTACAGGGAACATTTAATTCACCCCTCCACTTT.

This clone was found a few times. Other DNA sequences in this sample translate to the same CDR3. The chain recombines TRBV5-4 with TRBJ2-5; TRBD1 agrees at 9 bases. V was clipped by 0 bases and J by 4 bases; unmatched bases: 1. The CDR3 has 14 residues. Germline loops: CDR1 SGHNT, CDR2 YYREEE (reference sequence). The CDR3: CASSLGDRAETQYF. In DNA, the CDR3 is TGTGCCAGCAGCTTGGGGGACAGGGCAGAGACCCAGTACTTC.